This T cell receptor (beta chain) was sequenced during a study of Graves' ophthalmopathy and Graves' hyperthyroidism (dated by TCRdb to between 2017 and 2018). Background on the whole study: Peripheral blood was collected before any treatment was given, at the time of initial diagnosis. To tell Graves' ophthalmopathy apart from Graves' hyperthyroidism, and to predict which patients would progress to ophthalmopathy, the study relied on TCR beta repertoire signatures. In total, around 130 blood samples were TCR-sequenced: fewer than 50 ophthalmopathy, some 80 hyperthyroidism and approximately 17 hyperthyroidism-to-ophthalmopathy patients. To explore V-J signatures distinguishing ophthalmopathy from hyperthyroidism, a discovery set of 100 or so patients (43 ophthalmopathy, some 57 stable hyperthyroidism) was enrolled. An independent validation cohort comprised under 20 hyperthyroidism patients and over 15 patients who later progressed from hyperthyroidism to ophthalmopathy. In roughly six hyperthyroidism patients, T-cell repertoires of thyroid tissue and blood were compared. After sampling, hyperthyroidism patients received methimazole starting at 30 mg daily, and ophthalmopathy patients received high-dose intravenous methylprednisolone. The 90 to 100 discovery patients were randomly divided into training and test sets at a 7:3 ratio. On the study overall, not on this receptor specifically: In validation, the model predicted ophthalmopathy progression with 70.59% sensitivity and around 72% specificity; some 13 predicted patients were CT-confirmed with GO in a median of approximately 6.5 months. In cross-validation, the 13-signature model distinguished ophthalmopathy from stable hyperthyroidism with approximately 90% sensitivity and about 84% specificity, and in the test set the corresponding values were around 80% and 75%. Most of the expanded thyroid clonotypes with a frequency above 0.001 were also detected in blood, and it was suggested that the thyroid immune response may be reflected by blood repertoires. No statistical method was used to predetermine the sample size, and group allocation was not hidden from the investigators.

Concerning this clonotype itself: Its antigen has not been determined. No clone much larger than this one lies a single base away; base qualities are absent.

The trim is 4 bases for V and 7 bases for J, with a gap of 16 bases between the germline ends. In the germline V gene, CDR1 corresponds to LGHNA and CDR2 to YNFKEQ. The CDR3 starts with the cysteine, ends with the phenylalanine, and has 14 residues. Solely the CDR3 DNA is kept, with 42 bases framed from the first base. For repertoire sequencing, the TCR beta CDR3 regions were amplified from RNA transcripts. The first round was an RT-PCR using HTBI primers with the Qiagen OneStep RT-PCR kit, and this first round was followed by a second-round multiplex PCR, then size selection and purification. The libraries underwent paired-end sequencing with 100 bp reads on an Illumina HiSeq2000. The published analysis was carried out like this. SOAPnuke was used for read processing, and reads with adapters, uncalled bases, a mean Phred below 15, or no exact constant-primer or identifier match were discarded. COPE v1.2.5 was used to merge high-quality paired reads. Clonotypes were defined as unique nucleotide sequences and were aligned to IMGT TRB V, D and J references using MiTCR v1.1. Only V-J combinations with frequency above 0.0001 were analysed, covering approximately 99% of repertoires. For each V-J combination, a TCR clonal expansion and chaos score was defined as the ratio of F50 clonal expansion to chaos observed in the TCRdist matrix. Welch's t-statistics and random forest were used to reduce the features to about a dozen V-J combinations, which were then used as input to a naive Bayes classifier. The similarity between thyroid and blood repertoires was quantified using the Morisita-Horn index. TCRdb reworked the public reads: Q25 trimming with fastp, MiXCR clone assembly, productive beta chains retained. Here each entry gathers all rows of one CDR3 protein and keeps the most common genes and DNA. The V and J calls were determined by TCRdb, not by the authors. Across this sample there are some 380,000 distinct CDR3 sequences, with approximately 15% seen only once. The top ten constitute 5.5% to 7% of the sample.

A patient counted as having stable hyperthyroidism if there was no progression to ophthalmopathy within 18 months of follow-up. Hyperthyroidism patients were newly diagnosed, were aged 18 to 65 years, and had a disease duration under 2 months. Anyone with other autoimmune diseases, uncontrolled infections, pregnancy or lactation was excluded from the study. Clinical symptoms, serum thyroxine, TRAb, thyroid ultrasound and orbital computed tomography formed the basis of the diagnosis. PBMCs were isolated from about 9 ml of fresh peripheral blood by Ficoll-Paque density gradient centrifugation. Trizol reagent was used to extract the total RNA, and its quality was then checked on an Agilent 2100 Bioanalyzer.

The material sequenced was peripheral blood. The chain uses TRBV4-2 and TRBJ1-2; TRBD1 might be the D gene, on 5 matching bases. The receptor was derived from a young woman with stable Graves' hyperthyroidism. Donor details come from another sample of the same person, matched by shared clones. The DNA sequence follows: TGTGCCAGCAGCCCCCGCGGAGGGGCTATTGGCTACACCTTC. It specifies CASSPRGGAIGYTF.